One TCR beta chain is described in this entry. The germline V and J ends were trimmed by 4 bases and 10 bases, with 8 bases remaining between them. CDR1 is SGHAT and CDR2 is FQNNGV in the germline V gene. This CDR3 is 11 amino acids long. This sample is part of a study of T cells after yellow fever vaccination. The wider study: In the case of low-cell-number fractions, SMART-Seq v4 Ultra Low Input was used for preparation.

TCRdb redid the calling of the 5' RACE reads with MiXCR, one entry per CDR3 protein. The sample yields 300,000 to 400,000 distinct CDR3 sequences, about 8.7% seen once. Here the sequenced sample was PBMCs, taken on the day of the first yellow fever vaccination. The chain is built from TRBV11-2 and TRBJ2-1; D gene uncertain. This TCR was sampled from a man between 18 and 35 years old who received the YFV17D yellow fever vaccine. The CDR3 loop is CASSSGPEQFF. CDR3 sequence (DNA): TGTGCCAGCAGCTCAGGCCCCGAGCAGTTCTTC.